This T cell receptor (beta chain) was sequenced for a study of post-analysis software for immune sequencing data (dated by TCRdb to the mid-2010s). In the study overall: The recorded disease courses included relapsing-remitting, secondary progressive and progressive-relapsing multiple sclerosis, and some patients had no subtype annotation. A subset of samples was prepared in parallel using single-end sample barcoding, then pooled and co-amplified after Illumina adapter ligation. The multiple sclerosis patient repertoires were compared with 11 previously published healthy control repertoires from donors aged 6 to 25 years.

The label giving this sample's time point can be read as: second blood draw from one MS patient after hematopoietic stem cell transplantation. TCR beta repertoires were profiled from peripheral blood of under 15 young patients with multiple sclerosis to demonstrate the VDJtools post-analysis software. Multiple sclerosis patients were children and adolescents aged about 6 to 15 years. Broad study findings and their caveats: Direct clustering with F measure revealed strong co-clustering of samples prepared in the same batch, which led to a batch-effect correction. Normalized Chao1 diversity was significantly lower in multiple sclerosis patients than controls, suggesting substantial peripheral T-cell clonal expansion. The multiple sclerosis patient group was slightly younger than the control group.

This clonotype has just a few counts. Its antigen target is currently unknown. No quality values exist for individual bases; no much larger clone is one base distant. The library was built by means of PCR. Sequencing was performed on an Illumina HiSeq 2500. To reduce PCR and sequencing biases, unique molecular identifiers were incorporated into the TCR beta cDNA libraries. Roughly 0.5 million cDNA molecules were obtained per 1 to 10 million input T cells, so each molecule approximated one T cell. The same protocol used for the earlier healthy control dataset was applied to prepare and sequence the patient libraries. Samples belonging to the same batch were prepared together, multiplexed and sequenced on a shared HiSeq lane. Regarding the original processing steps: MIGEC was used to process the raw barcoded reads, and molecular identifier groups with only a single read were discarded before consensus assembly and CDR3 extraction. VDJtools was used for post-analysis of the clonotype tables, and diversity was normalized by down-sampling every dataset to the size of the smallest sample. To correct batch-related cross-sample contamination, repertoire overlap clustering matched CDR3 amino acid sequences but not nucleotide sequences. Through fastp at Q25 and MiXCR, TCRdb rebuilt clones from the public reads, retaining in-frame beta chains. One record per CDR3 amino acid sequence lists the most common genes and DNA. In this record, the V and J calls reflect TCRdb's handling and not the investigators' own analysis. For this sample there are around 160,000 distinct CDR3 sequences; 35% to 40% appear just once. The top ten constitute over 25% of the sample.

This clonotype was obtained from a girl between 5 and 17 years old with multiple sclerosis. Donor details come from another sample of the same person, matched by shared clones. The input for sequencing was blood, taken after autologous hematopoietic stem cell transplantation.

The DNA sequence reads TGTGCCAGCAGCCTAAATTACAATGAGCAGTTCTTC. It translates to CASSLNYNEQFF. Rearrangement joined TRBV3-1 to TRBJ2-1; no D gene call is confident. CDR1 and CDR2 (LGHDT, YNNKEL) derive from the germline V gene (reference sequence). Measured from the cysteine to the phenylalanine, the CDR3 is 12 residues long. Only CDR3 DNA is held: 36 bases, read in frame from base 1. Trimming costs V 4 bases and J 4 bases, and their ends lie 5 bases apart.